Sequencing of this T cell receptor beta chain was carried out in a study of early T cells in non-severe SARS-CoV-2 infection. Study in general: Investigators sequenced bulk RNA drawn from unsorted whole blood, and chains remained unpaired. Study-wide results and caveats: VDJdb-based annotation leaned toward anti-spike CD8 responses and missed private and CD4 specificities.

CDR3 length: 17 amino acids. CDR1 and CDR2 from the germline V gene are SGHDT and YYEEEE. Trimming at V came to 0 bases and at J to 2 bases, leaving 7 bases not matched to a gene. This clonotype has ten or more counts. Its cognate antigen is unknown. Attachment of unique molecular identifiers to individual cDNA molecules was performed. One entry per CDR3 protein results from TCRdb running MiXCR on the 5' RACE reads. The table lists some 91,000 distinct CDR3 sequences, roughly 9.6% of them singletons. The receptor's source is an adult who was a healthcare worker with PCR-confirmed SARS-CoV-2 infection or an uninfected control (not recorded which). This sample comprised whole blood, obtained at baseline. The chain employs TRBV5-6 and TRBJ2-7; 11 bases are shared with TRBD1. In nucleotides, the CDR3 is TGTGCCAGCAGCTTGGATCCCGGGACAGGGGGTCCCTACGAGCAGTACTTC. It codes for CASSLDPGTGGPYEQYF.